This T cell receptor (beta chain) was found in a study of shared clonotypes between healthy human individuals. This clone is a singleton in its sample. Other DNA sequences within the sample encode an identical CDR3. Method: immunoSEQ multiplex PCR; TCRdb's copy keeps in-frame clones and lacks some. Of around 2.5 million clones listed, 90% to 95% were seen once; the top ten hold 0.36%. V shed 4 bases, J shed 2 bases, and the junction held 3 bases outside the gene matches. CDR1 and CDR2 from the germline V gene are SGHRS and YFSETQ. The CDR3 sequence is 15 residues long. Sequencing was carried out using naive CD4+ T cells from PBMCs. Subset reported: CD45RA+ positively selected. The chain employs TRBV5-1 and TRBJ2-7; 13 bases map to TRBD2. The receptor was derived from a man between 18 and 35 years old in good health. Some clones in this sample may be carry-over from other donors' samples. CDR3 in DNA: TGCGCCAGCAGCCGGGGACTAGCGGGGACCTACGAGCAGTACTTC. Translated: CASSRGLAGTYEQYF.